One and the same sample provided the 18 T cell receptor beta chains below, sequenced in a study of cytomegalovirus exposure and HLA in healthy donors. Both 60 Vbeta primers and 13 Jbeta primers went into the PCR. The assay was immunoSEQ multiplex PCR, and TCRdb's table has in-frame clones only and misses some. The profile shows more than 95,000 clones, less than 80% of them singletons. The sequenced sample was PBMCs. The receptors originated from a woman aged 45-59 years in good health and CMV-seronegative.

Only a few counts were recorded for this clone. The genes are TRBV7-8 and TRBJ2-1; the match to TRBD1 covers 8 bases. With 5 bases clipped from V and 2 bases from J, the junction kept 5 bases outside the gene matches. This CDR3 region has 15 residues. CDR1 and CDR2 from the germline V gene are SGHVS and FQNEAQ. CDR3 sequence reads: CASSIRTGTYNEQFF. The CDR3 DNA sequence: TGTGCCAGCAGCATCCGGACAGGGACCTACAATGAGCAGTTCTTC. Using reference TRBV7-8 and TRBJ2-1 for the parts outside the CDR3, the full variable domain is GAGVSQSPRYKVAKRGQDVALRCDPISGHVSLFWYQQALGQGPEFLTYFQNEAQLDKSGLPSDRFFAERPEGSVSTLKIQRTQQEDSAVYLCASSIRTGTYNEQFFGPGTRLTVL.

V is TRBV6-4 and J is TRBJ2-1; 8 bases are shared with TRBD2. There are 15 residues in the CDR3. Losses at the gene ends were 2 bases for V and 7 bases for J; bases not matched to a gene: 7. Germline CDR1 MRHNA, CDR2 SNTAGT. CDR3 nucleotides: TGTGCCAGCAGTGACATAGCGGGAAATCGAAATGAGCAGTTCTTC. Translating gives CASSDIAGNRNEQFF.

This rearrangement joins TRBV29-1 to TRBJ2-6; unclear D gene. This CDR3 contains 13 residues. CDR1 is SQVTM and CDR2 is ANQGSEA in the germline V gene. The V gene lost 4 bases and the J gene lost 1 base, with 5 bases spanning the gap. The DNA for the CDR3 is TGCAGCGTTGTCGTTTCTGGGGCCAACGTCCTGACTTTC. This translates into CSVVVSGANVLTF.

J is TRBJ1-3 and V is TRBV7-8, with D perhaps matching TRBD1 (5 bases). The CDR3 contains 15 residues. V was trimmed by 5 bases and J by 0 bases, leaving 11 bases between them. In germline, CDR1 is SGHVS, CDR2 FQNEAQ. CDR3 sequence (DNA): TGTGCCAGCAGCCCAGGGCAAGTCTCTGGAAACACCATATATTTT. Its protein product is CASSPGQVSGNTIYF.

This clone rates as large (0.1 to 1%). The V call is TRBV7-9, the J call TRBJ2-1, with a weak D call TRBD2 (5 bases). This CDR3 region has 14 residues. The V and J ends lost 4 bases and 1 base respectively, with 8 bases between them. CDR1 SEHNR and CDR2 FQNEAQ come from the germline V gene (reference sequence). The DNA of the CDR3 is TGTGCCAGCAGCTCCGGGAATTCCTACAATGAGCAGTTCTTC. Translated, it gives CASSSGNSYNEQFF.

In its sample, this clone was seen a few times. This chain uses TRBV7-2 with TRBJ2-3; perhaps TRBD2 as D (5 bases). V lost 0 bases to trimming and J lost 6 bases, with 13 bases between them. Germline values: CDR1 SGHTA, CDR2 FQGNSA. CDR3 length equals 15 residues. CDR3 in DNA: TGTGCCAGCAGCTTAGCGGCGGGCTCCCCGGATACGCAGTATTTT. Translated, it gives CASSLAAGSPDTQYF.

This sequence joins TRBV2 and TRBJ2-3; TRBD2 aligns across 10 bases. The CDR3 is made up of 16 amino acids. Germline CDR1 is SNHLY and CDR2 is FYNNEI. Unmatched junction bases numbered 9, after V lost 5 bases and J lost 4 bases. CDR3 region: CASSPLAGEGPDTQYF. The DNA of the CDR3 is TGTGCCAGCAGTCCGCTAGCGGGGGAGGGCCCAGATACGCAGTATTTT.

This chain joins TRBV5-1 and TRBJ1-1; D not resolved. Germline V gene sequence: CDR1 SGHRS, CDR2 YFSETQ. This CDR3 has 14 residues. V lost 4 bases, J lost 4 bases, and 14 bases lay in between. This CDR3 reads CASSPSGDTTEAFF. As DNA, the CDR3 is TGCGCCAGCAGCCCGAGCGGGGATACCACTGAAGCTTTCTTT.

V gene TRBV2 combines with J gene TRBJ2-1; TRBD2 aligns across 11 bases. Trimming removed 10 bases from V and 2 bases from J; junction bases left unmatched: 4. CDR1 and CDR2 (germline): SNHLY, FYNNEI. This CDR3 comprises 14 residues. CDR3: CATRLAGTYNEQFF. The CDR3 DNA is TGTGCCACAAGACTAGCGGGAACCTACAATGAGCAGTTCTTC.

V usage is TRBV9 and J usage is TRBJ2-5; TRBD2 aligns across 16 bases. Trimming took 4 bases from V and 3 from J; bases not matched to a gene: 6. The CDR3 loop spans 17 amino acids. The germline CDR1 and CDR2 sequences are SGDLS and YYNGEE. The CDR3: CASSPGLAGGPEETQYF. CDR3 nucleotides: TGTGCCAGCAGCCCGGGACTAGCGGGAGGGCCGGAAGAGACCCAGTACTTC.

V is TRBV28 and J is TRBJ2-7; 11 bases fit TRBD1. The CDR3 contains 14 residues. V gave up 5 bases and J gave up 6 bases; unmatched junction bases: 6. Per the germline V gene, CDR1 is MDHEN and CDR2 is SYDVKM. The CDR3 DNA is TGTGCCAGCAGTCCCCCGGGACAGGGGGGCGAGCAGTACTTC. It encodes CASSPPGQGGEQYF.

This clone was detected only once. J is TRBJ1-4 and V is TRBV11-2; unclear D gene. V was pared by 1 base and J by 7 bases, with 7 bases between. This CDR3 region has 13 residues. Germline V gene sequence: CDR1 SGHAT, CDR2 FQNNGV. CDR3 sequence: CASSLARVEKLFF. Written as DNA, the CDR3 is TGTGCCAGCAGCTTAGCCCGGGTTGAAAAACTGTTTTTT.

The gene calls are TRBV6-5 and TRBJ2-4; 9 positions match TRBD2. The CDR3 is 15 amino acids. V gave up 4 bases and J gave up 4 bases; unmatched junction bases: 5. The germline gives CDR1 MNHEY, CDR2 SVGAGI. The CDR3 DNA is TGTGCCAGCAGTTCCGGGCGGGAGGGAAAAAACATTCAGTACTTC. Translation: CASSSGREGKNIQYF.

This clone turned up a few times. A junction end diverges from the germline sequence, so it may reflect a read error. The V and J genes are TRBV7-9 and TRBJ1-2; tentatively, D is TRBD1 (6 bases). Germline V CDR1 and CDR2: SEHNR, FQNEAQ (reference sequence). CDR3 length: 17 residues. The CDR3 is CSSSLVWIMDRDYGYTF. The CDR3, as DNA: TGTTCCAGCAGCTTAGTCTGGATCATGGACAGAGATTATGGCTACACCTTC.

The rearrangement links TRBV14 to TRBJ2-5, with 10 positions matching TRBD1. J gave up 6 bases and V 4 bases, and 8 bases lay outside the gene matches. Per the germline V gene, CDR1 is SGHDN and CDR2 is FVKESK. The length of the CDR3 is 15 residues. The CDR3 here is CASSPGRDRGQTQYF. CDR3 bases: TGTGCCAGCAGCCCTGGCCGGGACAGGGGACAGACCCAGTACTTC. Using reference TRBV14 and TRBJ2-5 for the parts outside the CDR3, the full variable domain is EAGVTQFPSHSVIEKGQTVTLRCDPISGHDNLYWYRRVMGKEIKFLLHFVKESKQDESGMPNNRFLAERTGGTYSTLKVQPAELEDSGVYFCASSPGRDRGQTQYFGPGTRLLVL.

This clone was seen a single time. The chain combines TRBV9 with TRBJ2-1, with 8 nucleotides matching TRBD1. V dropped 0 bases and J dropped 9; count of bases not matched to a gene: 11. Germline values: CDR1 SGDLS, CDR2 YYNGEE. The CDR3 has 16 residues. Here the CDR3 DNA reads TGTGCCAGCAGCGTAGTATCTGGGCAGGGGGCGGTTGAGCAGTTCTTC. Its translation: CASSVVSGQGAVEQFF.

V and J are TRBV9 and TRBJ1-1, with D possibly TRBD1 on 6 matching bases. Looked up from germline, CDR1 is SGDLS and CDR2 is YYNGEE. The CDR3 has 15 residues. Trimming left V 4 bases short and J 2 bases short, with 15 bases between. CDR3 bases: TGTGCCAGCAGCCCAGGGGACGGACTTAACACTGAAGCTTTCTTT. Protein: CASSPGDGLNTEAFF.

The rearrangement uses TRBV18 and TRBJ2-4, with a weak D call TRBD2 (6 bases). Germline CDR1 is KGHSH and CDR2 is LQKENI. Between the trimmed V and J ends, which lost 1 base and 3 bases, there was a span of 10 bases. The length of the CDR3 is 15 residues. DNA of the CDR3: TGTGCCAGCTCACCACTGTCCGGGGGCAAAAACATTCAGTACTTC. Translation: CASSPLSGGKNIQYF.